One and the same sample provided the 15 T cell receptor beta chains below, sequenced in a study of CD8+CD57+ T cells in acquired aplastic anemia. The template used for profiling TCR beta VDJ and CDR3 was genomic DNA. TCRdb independently ran MiXCR on the reads; one entry per CDR3 protein. The sample includes 250,000 to 350,000 distinct CDR3 sequences, around three fifths seen only once; the top ten take around 8%. The sequencing input was sorted CD4+, CD8+, or CD8+CD57+ T cells (not recorded which) from PBMCs. Every receptor here comes from a human donor with severe aplastic anemia or a healthy control (not recorded which).

This clonotype has more than one count but fewer than ten. The CDR3 DNA sequence: TGTGCCAGCAGCTTATCACAGATGAACACTGAAGCTTTCTTT. Protein: CASSLSQMNTEAFF. The chain joins TRBV7-9 to TRBJ1-1, with D unclear. CDR3 size: 14 residues. Germline CDR1 and CDR2: SEHNR and FQNEAQ (reference sequence). V was cut by 2 bases and J by 0 bases, with 7 bases left in between.

This sequence joins TRBV2 and TRBJ1-5; D gene unclear. Germline CDR1 and CDR2: SNHLY and FYNNEI. V was pared by 1 base and J by 0 bases, with 7 bases between. The CDR3 runs to 15 residues. CDR3 DNA sequence: TGTGCCAGCAGTGAAGGCAGCTATAGCAATCAGCCCCAGCATTTT. It is translated as CASSEGSYSNQPQHF.

This chain links TRBV4-1 with TRBJ1-1, with TRBD1 as a possible D gene (5 bases). The CDR3 sequence is 15 residues long. From germline, CDR1 is MGHRA and CDR2 YSYEKL. Trimming left V 4 bases short and J 6 bases short, with 18 bases between. DNA of the CDR3: TGCGCCAGCAGCCCGGGCCCAGGGTTAATTCCTGAAGCTTTCTTT. The encoded protein is CASSPGPGLIPEAFF.

This clonotype was found a few times. This rearrangement joins TRBV20-1 to TRBJ2-7; D may be TRBD1 (6 bases). The CDR3 runs to 14 residues. V was pared by 2 bases and J by 1 base, with 12 bases between. From germline, CDR1 is DFQATT and CDR2 SNEGSKA (reference sequence). The CDR3 is CSARSDSLSYEQYF. CDR3 sequence (DNA): TGCAGTGCTAGATCGGACAGTTTATCCTACGAGCAGTACTTC.

The rearrangement links TRBV7-2 to TRBJ2-7; D may match TRBD1 or TRBD2 (5 bases each). Trimming cost V 6 bases and J 2 bases, with 29 bases left between them. The CDR3 is 19 residues long. Germline-derived CDR1 and CDR2 are SGHTA and FQGNSA. CDR3 nucleotide sequence: TGTGCCAGCAGTTCTCCCAGGACGGGGCCGCAACACAGAACCTACGAGCAGTACTTC. Its protein is CASSSPRTGPQHRTYEQYF.

This clonotype was recorded many times. V is TRBV28 and J is TRBJ1-2, with TRBD1 as a possible D gene (5 bases). Germline CDR1 is MDHEN and CDR2 is SYDVKM. The CDR3 runs 14 residues. V lost 4 bases and J 0 bases, leaving 9 bases between the germline ends. CDR3 in DNA: TGTGCCAGCAGTTACGGGGGGGCTAACTATGGCTACACCTTC. Translation gives CASSYGGANYGYTF.

The chain has TRBV20-1 and TRBJ1-3; D not resolved. CDR1 and CDR2 from the germline V gene are DFQATT and SNEGSKA (reference sequence). This CDR3 contains 14 residues. Trimming stripped 0 bases from V and 0 bases from J, with 6 bases between. CDR3 coding DNA: TGCAGTGCTAGAGACGGTCACTCTGGAAACACCATATATTTT. Its translation is CSARDGHSGNTIYF.

This clonotype was seen a single time. This chain connects TRBV13 to TRBJ1-5, with D perhaps TRBD1 (5 bases). Germline V gene data show CDR1 as PRHDT and CDR2 as FYEKMQ (reference sequence). CDR3 length: 15 residues. V was shortened by 0 bases and J by 6 bases, with 12 bases between the two germline ends. The CDR3 sequence: CASSLGLGVGQPQHF. The CDR3 nucleotides are TGTGCCAGCAGCTTAGGCCTAGGGGTAGGTCAGCCCCAGCATTTT.

This clonotype was counted only a few times. The V gene is TRBV19, the J gene TRBJ1-2; 9 bases are shared with TRBD1. The germline V gene encodes CDR1 LNHDA and CDR2 SQIVND (reference sequence). This CDR3 region has 13 residues. The V and J ends lost 6 bases and 4 bases, in that order; junction bases with no gene match: 3. DNA for the CDR3: TGTGCCAGTAGGGACAGGGGAAGCTATGGCTACACCTTC. Its translation: CASRDRGSYGYTF.

This rearrangement joins TRBV7-3 to TRBJ2-7; D not resolved. The CDR3 is made up of 14 amino acids. Trimming removed 0 bases from V and 2 bases from J, with 8 bases in between. The germline V gene has CDR1 SGHTA and CDR2 FQGTGA. For the CDR3, the DNA is TGTGCCAGCAGCTTAACCCCCACTACCTACGAGCAGTACTTC. Translated: CASSLTPTTYEQYF.

This clonotype was picked up many times. CDR3 DNA sequence: TGCGCCAGCAGCAATCTTCAGGCGACTGGTGAAAAACTGTTTTTT. It translates to CASSNLQATGEKLFF. The rearrangement links TRBV5-1 to TRBJ1-4; D not certain. The germline V gene has CDR1 SGHRS and CDR2 YFSETQ. V lost 4 bases to trimming and J lost 7 bases, with 17 bases between them. The CDR3 has 15 amino acids.

About this clonotype: As the CDR3 is not closed by the conserved phenylalanine or tryptophan, this likely results from a read error. The DNA is left out, because the CDR3 cannot be placed on it with certainty; the CDR3 is given as TCRdb lists it. The gene calls are TRBV20-1 and TRBJ1-1. Germline values: CDR1 DFQATT, CDR2 SNEGSKA (reference sequence). The CDR3 region is 8 residues in length, termini included. The CDR3: CSAPQGPP.

This clonotype was counted at least ten times. The genes are TRBV12-3 or TRBV12-4 and TRBJ1-3, with D hard to call. The CDR3 is made up of 14 amino acids. V gave up 5 bases and J gave up 0 bases, with 8 bases separating them. The CDR3 region is CASSPLNSGNTIYF. The DNA of the CDR3 is TGTGCCAGCAGTCCCCTGAACTCTGGAAACACCATATATTTT.

Concerning this clonotype itself: A junction boundary mismatches the germline segment, possibly from a read error. The V call is TRBV7-9, the J call TRBJ2-2, with D perhaps TRBD2 (5 bases). CDR3 length equals 17 residues. Germline-derived CDR1 and CDR2 are SEHNR and FQNEAQ (reference sequence). The CDR3 loop is CASSHPLRGRITGELFF. The CDR3 DNA follows: TGCGCCAGCAGCCACCCGCTCCGGGGAAGGATAACCGGGGAGCTGTTTTTT.

This clonotype was seen a handful of times. The J gene is TRBJ2-5, the V gene TRBV7-9; 7 bases map to TRBD1. There are 15 residues in the CDR3. With 5 bases clipped from V and 5 bases from J, the junction kept 11 bases outside the gene matches. The germline gives CDR1 SEHNR, CDR2 FQNEAQ (reference sequence). The CDR3 DNA follows: TGTGCCAGCAGCCCGCGACAGGGATGGACGGAGACCCAGTACTTC. It codes for CASSPRQGWTETQYF.